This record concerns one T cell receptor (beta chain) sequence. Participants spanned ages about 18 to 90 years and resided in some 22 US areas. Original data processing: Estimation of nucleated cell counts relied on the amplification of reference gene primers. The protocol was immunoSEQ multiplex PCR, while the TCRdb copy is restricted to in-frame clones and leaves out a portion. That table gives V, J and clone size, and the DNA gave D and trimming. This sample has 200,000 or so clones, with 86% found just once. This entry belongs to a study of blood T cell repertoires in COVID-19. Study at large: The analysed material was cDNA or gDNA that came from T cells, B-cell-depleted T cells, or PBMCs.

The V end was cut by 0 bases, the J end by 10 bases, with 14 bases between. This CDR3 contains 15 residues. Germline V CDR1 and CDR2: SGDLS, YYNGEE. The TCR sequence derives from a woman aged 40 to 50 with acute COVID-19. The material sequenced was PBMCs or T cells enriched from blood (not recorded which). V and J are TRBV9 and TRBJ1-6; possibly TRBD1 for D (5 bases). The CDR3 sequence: CASSVDQGSISPLHF. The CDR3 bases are TGTGCCAGCAGCGTAGATCAGGGCAGCATCTCACCCCTCCACTTT.